This record concerns one T cell receptor (beta chain) sequence. Its specificity is not known. The data stem from a study of cytomegalovirus exposure and HLA in healthy donors. Study results and limitations: The study listed approximately 160 cytomegalovirus-associated TCR beta chains. Three chains tied to CMV proved CMV antigen-specific in vitro. There were some public TCRs occurring in many donors, but most TCR sequences were rare. A later analysis found first-cohort TCR clusters tended to co-occur in the 90 to 150 validation repertoires.

Germline V CDR1 and CDR2: SGHNT, YENEEA. This CDR3 is built from 16 residues. V was pared by 6 bases and J by 1 base, with 10 bases of the junction left unmatched. TCRdb's table, derived via immunoSEQ multiplex PCR, lists solely in-frame clones and lacks some. The sample includes about 74,000 clones, about 94% seen only once; the top ten take approximately 1.5%. This clonotype was obtained from a man aged 18-30 years in good health and CMV-seropositive. Sequenced: PBMCs. V is TRBV11-3 and J is TRBJ2-3, with 7 bases matching TRBD1. CDR3 in DNA: TGTGCCAGCAGTTCGGGACAGCTAATCCGCACAGATACGCAGTATTTT. Translation gives CASSSGQLIRTDTQYF.